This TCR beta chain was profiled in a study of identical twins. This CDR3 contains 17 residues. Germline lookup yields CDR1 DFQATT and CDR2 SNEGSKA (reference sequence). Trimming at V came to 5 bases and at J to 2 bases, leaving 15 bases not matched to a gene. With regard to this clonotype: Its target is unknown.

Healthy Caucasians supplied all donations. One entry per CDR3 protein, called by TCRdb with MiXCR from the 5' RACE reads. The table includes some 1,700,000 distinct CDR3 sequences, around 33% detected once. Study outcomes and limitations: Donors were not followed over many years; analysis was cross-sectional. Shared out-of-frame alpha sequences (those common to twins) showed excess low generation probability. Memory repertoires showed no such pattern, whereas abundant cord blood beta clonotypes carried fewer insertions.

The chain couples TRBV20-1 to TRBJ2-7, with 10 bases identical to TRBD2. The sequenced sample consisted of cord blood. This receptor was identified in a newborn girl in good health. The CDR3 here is CSASRRVAGGLTYEQYF. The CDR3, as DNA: TGCAGTGCTTCCCGGAGGGTAGCGGGAGGACTAACCTACGAGCAGTACTTC.